This TCR beta chain was found in a study of blood T cells in healthy people across ages. General study results and limits: Age showed a roughly linear inverse relationship with TCR beta diversity per million T cells. Whereas aged donors had fewer naive CD4+ cells, long-lived donors had more of them and higher diversity. Bulk PBMC profiling left naive and antigen-experienced comparisons inconclusive.

To note about this clonotype: Antigen specificity is unknown.

Germline V lookup: CDR1 SGHTA, CDR2 FQGNSA. Between the trimmed V and J ends, which lost 5 bases and 2 bases, there was a span of 12 bases. This CDR3 spans 14 amino acids. It was with a sample-barcoded 5' primer and a J-beta primer mix that a second PCR of about 6 to 12 cycles was run. TCRdb recomputed calls from the 5' RACE reads with MiXCR, one row per CDR3 protein. Of approximately 730,000 distinct CDR3 sequences in the sample, 53% are singletons; the top ten hold approximately 40%. The chain carries TRBV7-2 and TRBJ1-2; D is unclear. The source material was blood. The sequence came from an elderly man in good health. CDR3 nucleotides: TGTGCCAGCAGCCCCGGTGTAGGGAACTATGGCTACACCTTC. Its protein is CASSPGVGNYGYTF. Filled out from reference TRBV7-2 and TRBJ1-2, the complete variable domain reads GAGVSQSPSNKVTEKGKDVELRCDPISGHTALYWYRQSLGQGLEFLIYFQGNSAPDKSGLPSDRFSAERTGGSVSTLTIQRTQQEDSAVYLCASSPGVGNYGYTFGSGTRLTVV.